This T cell receptor (beta chain) appears in the sequencing data of a study of blood T cell repertoires in COVID-19. In the study's own analysis: Quantification of nucleated cells was approximated via reference gene primer amplification. Assay: immunoSEQ multiplex PCR; the TCRdb copy retains only in-frame clones and omits some. V and J calls and clone size are copied from that table; D and trimming were computed from the DNA. The sample records around 31,000 clones, more than 80% being singletons. The sequencing input was peripheral blood. The receptor's source is a woman between 35 and 50 years old with active or convalescent COVID-19.

The CDR3 sequence is CASSSQRGASYEQYF. The CDR3 bases are TGCGCCAGCAGCTCCCAGCGGGGGGCCTCCTACGAGCAGTACTTC. V is TRBV5-1 and J is TRBJ2-7, with TRBD2 matching 9 bases. Germline-derived CDR1 and CDR2 are SGHRS and YFSETQ. V trimming: 3 bases; J trimming: 0 bases; junction bases outside the gene matches: 4. CDR3 length: 15 amino acids.